Listed below are T cell receptor beta chains from one sample, sequenced in a study of regulatory T cells in long-lasting Graves disease. Each CDR3 protein is one row after TCRdb ran MiXCR on the multiplex PCR reads. The sample includes over 650,000 distinct CDR3 sequences, roughly 30% of them seen just once. Material: peripheral blood mononuclear cells (PBMCs), obtained when the disease was refractory, from a patient treated with antithyroid drugs. Source of these receptors: a female donor with Graves disease. The CDR3 runs from the conserved cysteine through the conserved F or W. Some rows mark clone size as missing; the rest say once, few, many or name a class of expanded clone.

TRBJ1-5 | many | TRBV28 | CASSLPGTGNQPQHF
TRBJ1-1 | NA | TRBV20-1 | CSAILGQGHPMNTEAFF
TRBJ1-2 | NA | TRBV28 | CASSPLAQGGGYTF
TRBJ2-5 | few | TRBV19 | CASSTGQGVYETQYF
TRBJ2-7 | few | TRBV7-2 | CASSSLGTSGLSYEQYF
TRBJ2-7 | few | TRBV11-2 | CASSLVPTGDSYEQYF
TRBJ1-5 | NA | TRBV3-1 | CASSQDRANQPQHF
TRBJ2-1 | NA | TRBV6-5 | CASSYVQGRAGEQFF
TRBJ1-2 | NA | TRBV4-1 | CASSQDEDWDYGYTF
TRBJ2-1 | NA | TRBV7-3 | CASSTRVIYNEQFF
TRBJ2-7 | NA | TRBV29-1 | CSVRKLEGEQYF
TRBJ1-3 | few | TRBV7-2 | CASSRGDGGNTIYF
TRBJ2-5 | many | TRBV2 | CASRAGLASQETQYF
TRBJ2-7 | many | TRBV11-2 | CASSLVSGGGPTYEQYF
TRBJ1-2 | NA | TRBV29-1 | CSVEGGAGFGYTF
TRBJ2-2 | NA | TRBV2 | CASSIGLAGNTGELFF
TRBJ1-6 | NA | TRBV4-1 | CASRGDGSNSPLHF
TRBJ1-2 | NA | TRBV25-1 | CASTEVEGHGYTF
TRBJ2-6 | NA | TRBV6-4 | CASRVTDVLTF
TRBJ1-6 | few | TRBV3-1 | CASSQGGLLPNSPLHF
TRBJ2-2 | NA | TRBV28 | CASSPYSVPGELFF
TRBJ1-1 | few | TRBV7-9 | CASSLGDARAFF
TRBJ2-5 | NA | TRBV28 | CASSFTGGGKTQYF
TRBJ1-1 | many | TRBV30 | CAWSGRIEAFF
TRBJ2-7 | NA | TRBV7-9 | CASSPDTSPYEQYF
TRBJ2-4 | few | TRBV28 | CASSLVGGGENIQYF
TRBJ1-2 | many | TRBV28 | CASRIPTANGYTF
TRBJ2-4 | few | TRBV27 | CASNPAGEDIQYF
TRBJ1-6 | many | TRBV7-3 | CASSLNPEGTPLHF
TRBJ2-1 | NA | TRBV2 | CASSETLAGETYNEQFF
TRBJ1-4 | NA | TRBV25-1 | CASSVLGGEKLFF
TRBJ2-5 | few | TRBV10-3 | CAISEGRGNQETQYF
TRBJ1-3 | NA | TRBV12-3/TRBV12-4 | CATDSDSGNTIYF
TRBJ2-1 | few | TRBV5-1 | CASSQTSVGGNEQFF
TRBJ1-4 | NA | TRBV5-1 | CASSLEGRDEKLFF
TRBJ2-5 | NA | TRBV5-6 | CASSLRASGSQETQYF
TRBJ1-1 | many | TRBV28 | CASSLGSDTEAFF
TRBJ2-5 | NA | TRBV2 | CASSERRLAEETQYF
TRBJ1-1 | NA | TRBV27 | CASSPPTTLNTEAFF
TRBJ1-5 | NA | TRBV27 | CASSSLGVLDQPQHF
TRBJ2-1 | NA | TRBV12-3/TRBV12-4 | CASSLVAGGPGNEQFF
TRBJ1-1 | NA | TRBV30 | CAWKDGWTEAFF
TRBJ2-5 | NA | TRBV7-2 | CASSFSAGGPGETQYF
TRBJ2-7 | few | TRBV19 | CASKTGYEQYF
TRBJ1-5 | NA | TRBV15 | CATSRDFPNQPQHF
TRBJ1-1 | few | TRBV6-1 | CAGDRAESPEAFF
TRBJ1-6 | many | TRBV12-3/TRBV12-4 | CASSLGGRDSPLHF
TRBJ1-4 | NA | TRBV7-2 | CASSLDSGVLGKLFF
TRBJ1-2 | NA | TRBV5-5 | CASSLGLSPNYGYTF
TRBJ1-2 | many | TRBV6-1 | CASQRQGAALYGYTF
TRBJ1-3 | NA | TRBV12-5 | CASGGISESGNTIYF